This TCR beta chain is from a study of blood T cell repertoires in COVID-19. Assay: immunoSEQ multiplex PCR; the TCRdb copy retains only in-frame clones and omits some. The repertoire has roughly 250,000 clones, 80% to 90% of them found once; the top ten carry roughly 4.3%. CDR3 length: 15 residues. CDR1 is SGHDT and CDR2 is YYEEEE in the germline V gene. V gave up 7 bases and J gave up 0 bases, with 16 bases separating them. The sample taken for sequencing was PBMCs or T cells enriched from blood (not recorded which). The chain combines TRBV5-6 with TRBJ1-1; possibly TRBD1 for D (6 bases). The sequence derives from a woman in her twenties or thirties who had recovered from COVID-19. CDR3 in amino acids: CASGGAGTMNTEAFF. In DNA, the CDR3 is TGTGCCAGCGGGGGGGCAGGCACGATGAACACTGAAGCTTTCTTT.